These 13 T cell receptor beta chains share one sample of origin, sequenced in a study of T cell responses to AZD1222 COVID-19 vaccine listed by TCRdb under 2021. What the time point label conveys for this sample: baseline before first vaccination. The method was the immunoSEQ multiplex PCR assay. As stored in TCRdb, this immuneACCESS dataset retains in-frame rearrangements with V and J assigned. A fraction of the clones does not appear; measured against another copy, unresolved V genes explain less than half of the discrepancy, and the remainder lacks a known reason. In this sample the table shows 90,000 or so clones, approximately 88% of which occur a single time. The ten largest clones take up 15% to 20% of the sample. The sequences come from peripheral blood, collected on day 0 of AZD1222 vaccination. These receptors all come from an adult in good health.

The chain uses TRBV12-3 or TRBV12-4 and TRBJ1-2; D ambiguous. The germline V and J ends were trimmed by 2 bases and 4 bases, with 8 bases remaining between them. CDR3 size: 13 residues. The CDR3: CASSLKASYGYTF. DNA of the CDR3: TGTGCCAGCAGTTTAAAGGCGTCCTATGGCTACACCTTC.

The CDR3: CASSLRTGESYEQYF. The CDR3 DNA reads as TGCGCCAGCAGCTTGAGGACAGGGGAAAGTTACGAGCAGTACTTC. This chain joins TRBV5-1 and TRBJ2-7; 9 nucleotides line up with TRBD1. Germline V gives CDR1 SGHRS, CDR2 YFSETQ. J was trimmed by 4 bases and V by 1 base; bases with no gene match: 6. This CDR3 has 15 amino acids.

For this clone: Other DNA sequences within the sample encode an identical CDR3. J is TRBJ2-1 and V is TRBV7-9, with 9 positions matching TRBD2. Unmatched junction bases numbered 1, after V lost 1 base and J lost 0 bases. Germline V gene lookup returns CDR1 SEHNR and CDR2 FQNEAQ (reference sequence). The CDR3 totals 16 residues. CDR3 residues: CASSLGAGGSYNEQFF. The DNA for the CDR3 is TGTGCCAGCAGCTTAGGAGCGGGAGGCTCCTACAATGAGCAGTTCTTC. The full variable domain, in which reference TRBV7-9 and TRBJ2-1 provide the parts outside the CDR3, is DTGVSQNPRHKITKRGQNVTFRCDPISEHNRLYWYRQTLGQGPEFLTYFQNEAQLEKSRLLSDRFSAERPKGSFSTLEIQRTEQGDSAMYLCASSLGAGGSYNEQFFGPGTRLTVL.

The chain combines TRBV28 with TRBJ2-1; D assignment may be TRBD1 or TRBD2 (6 bases each). The germline CDR1 and CDR2 sequences are MDHEN and SYDVKM. The length of the CDR3 is 17 residues. The ends were cut back, 7 bases at V and 0 bases at J, with 19 bases in the middle. Here the CDR3 reads CASTPGGGAGSYNEQFF. DNA for the CDR3: TGTGCCAGCACCCCCGGGGGCGGGGCGGGCTCCTACAATGAGCAGTTCTTC.

This chain links TRBV10-3 with TRBJ2-3, with TRBD1 as a possible D gene (6 bases). Trimming cost V 10 bases and J 8 bases, with 10 bases left between them. The germline CDR1 and CDR2 sequences are ENHRY and SYGVKD. CDR3 length equals 10 residues. The CDR3, as DNA: TGTGCCACAGGGGAAAGTACGCAGTATTTT. Translating it yields CATGESTQYF.

The chain links TRBV25-1 to TRBJ2-1; D gene unclear. Germline values: CDR1 MGHDK, CDR2 SYGVNS. V lost 6 bases and J 8 bases, leaving 11 bases between the germline ends. The CDR3 spans 12 residues. In DNA form, the CDR3 reads TGTGCCAGCAGCCCGAATCCCTATGAGCAGTTCTTC. It is translated as CASSPNPYEQFF.

V gene TRBV5-6 combines with J gene TRBJ2-1; no clear D. Germline V gives CDR1 SGHDT, CDR2 YYEEEE. This CDR3 has 15 amino acids. Trimming took 4 bases from V and 3 from J, leaving 14 bases between them. The CDR3, as DNA: TGTGCCAGCAGCCTCACTTCCGGTTTCTACAATGAGCAGTTCTTC. Its protein product is CASSLTSGFYNEQFF.

The chain joins TRBV19 to TRBJ2-1; TRBD2 matches 10 bases. With V trimmed by 3 bases and J by 6 bases, 8 bases remained unmatched. This CDR3 is built from 16 residues. The germline V gene has CDR1 LNHDA and CDR2 SQIVND (reference sequence). The CDR3 sequence: CASSIRRTSGINEQFF. The CDR3, as DNA: TGTGCCAGTAGTATTAGGCGGACTAGCGGAATCAATGAGCAGTTCTTC. The full variable domain, completed using reference TRBV19 and TRBJ2-1, is DGGITQSPKYLFRKEGQNVTLSCEQNLNHDAMYWYRQDPGQGLRLIYYSQIVNDFQKGDIAEGYSVSREKKESFPLTVTSAQKNPTAFYLCASSIRRTSGINEQFFGPGTRLTVL.

The V call is TRBV6-1, the J call TRBJ2-5, with D perhaps given as TRBD1 or TRBD2 (5 bases each). The CDR3 contains 15 residues. Germline lookup yields CDR1 MNHNS and CDR2 SASEGT. The V gene lost 2 bases and the J gene lost 5 bases, with 15 bases spanning the gap. For the CDR3, the DNA is TGTGCCAGCAGTGAATCGAGTTGGGGGTGGGAGACCCAGTACTTC. Its translation is CASSESSWGWETQYF.

The chain employs TRBV5-1 and TRBJ2-1; TRBD1 matches at 12 bases. The V gene's germline CDR1 is SGHRS and CDR2 YFSETQ. The CDR3 consists of 16 residues. Trimming at V came to 4 bases and at J to 8 bases, leaving 10 bases not matched to a gene. CDR3 region: CASSQIGTGGLYEQFF. The CDR3 DNA is TGCGCCAGCAGCCAGATAGGGACAGGGGGCCTCTATGAGCAGTTCTTC.

This clone was recorded once. The chain joins TRBV10-3 to TRBJ1-4; no clear D gene. V lost 4 bases and J 7 bases, leaving 10 bases between the germline ends. Germline CDR1 ENHRY, CDR2 SYGVKD. The CDR3 is 13 amino acids. The CDR3 DNA reads TGTGCCATCAGTGCAGAGAGGGCTGAAAAACTGTTTTTT. This codes for CAISAERAEKLFF.

This chain connects TRBV3-1 (or the pseudogene TRBV3-2) to TRBJ1-2, with D hard to call. The germline V gene encodes CDR1 LGHDT and CDR2 YNNKEL (reference sequence). Trimming pared 2 bases from V and 7 bases from J, leaving 11 bases between. CDR3 size: 13 residues. The CDR3 bases are TGTGCCAGCAGCCAAATAACAGTGGGTGGCTACACCTTC. Encoded protein: CASSQITVGGYTF.

The chain recombines TRBV11-2 with TRBJ1-4; no clear D. CDR1 SGHAT and CDR2 FQNNGV come from the germline V gene. The CDR3 contains 15 residues. Trimming took 0 bases from V and 7 from J, leaving 12 bases between them. CDR3 sequence: CASSLDYGGSEKLFF. The DNA of the CDR3 is TGTGCCAGCAGCTTAGATTACGGAGGGAGTGAAAAACTGTTTTTT.